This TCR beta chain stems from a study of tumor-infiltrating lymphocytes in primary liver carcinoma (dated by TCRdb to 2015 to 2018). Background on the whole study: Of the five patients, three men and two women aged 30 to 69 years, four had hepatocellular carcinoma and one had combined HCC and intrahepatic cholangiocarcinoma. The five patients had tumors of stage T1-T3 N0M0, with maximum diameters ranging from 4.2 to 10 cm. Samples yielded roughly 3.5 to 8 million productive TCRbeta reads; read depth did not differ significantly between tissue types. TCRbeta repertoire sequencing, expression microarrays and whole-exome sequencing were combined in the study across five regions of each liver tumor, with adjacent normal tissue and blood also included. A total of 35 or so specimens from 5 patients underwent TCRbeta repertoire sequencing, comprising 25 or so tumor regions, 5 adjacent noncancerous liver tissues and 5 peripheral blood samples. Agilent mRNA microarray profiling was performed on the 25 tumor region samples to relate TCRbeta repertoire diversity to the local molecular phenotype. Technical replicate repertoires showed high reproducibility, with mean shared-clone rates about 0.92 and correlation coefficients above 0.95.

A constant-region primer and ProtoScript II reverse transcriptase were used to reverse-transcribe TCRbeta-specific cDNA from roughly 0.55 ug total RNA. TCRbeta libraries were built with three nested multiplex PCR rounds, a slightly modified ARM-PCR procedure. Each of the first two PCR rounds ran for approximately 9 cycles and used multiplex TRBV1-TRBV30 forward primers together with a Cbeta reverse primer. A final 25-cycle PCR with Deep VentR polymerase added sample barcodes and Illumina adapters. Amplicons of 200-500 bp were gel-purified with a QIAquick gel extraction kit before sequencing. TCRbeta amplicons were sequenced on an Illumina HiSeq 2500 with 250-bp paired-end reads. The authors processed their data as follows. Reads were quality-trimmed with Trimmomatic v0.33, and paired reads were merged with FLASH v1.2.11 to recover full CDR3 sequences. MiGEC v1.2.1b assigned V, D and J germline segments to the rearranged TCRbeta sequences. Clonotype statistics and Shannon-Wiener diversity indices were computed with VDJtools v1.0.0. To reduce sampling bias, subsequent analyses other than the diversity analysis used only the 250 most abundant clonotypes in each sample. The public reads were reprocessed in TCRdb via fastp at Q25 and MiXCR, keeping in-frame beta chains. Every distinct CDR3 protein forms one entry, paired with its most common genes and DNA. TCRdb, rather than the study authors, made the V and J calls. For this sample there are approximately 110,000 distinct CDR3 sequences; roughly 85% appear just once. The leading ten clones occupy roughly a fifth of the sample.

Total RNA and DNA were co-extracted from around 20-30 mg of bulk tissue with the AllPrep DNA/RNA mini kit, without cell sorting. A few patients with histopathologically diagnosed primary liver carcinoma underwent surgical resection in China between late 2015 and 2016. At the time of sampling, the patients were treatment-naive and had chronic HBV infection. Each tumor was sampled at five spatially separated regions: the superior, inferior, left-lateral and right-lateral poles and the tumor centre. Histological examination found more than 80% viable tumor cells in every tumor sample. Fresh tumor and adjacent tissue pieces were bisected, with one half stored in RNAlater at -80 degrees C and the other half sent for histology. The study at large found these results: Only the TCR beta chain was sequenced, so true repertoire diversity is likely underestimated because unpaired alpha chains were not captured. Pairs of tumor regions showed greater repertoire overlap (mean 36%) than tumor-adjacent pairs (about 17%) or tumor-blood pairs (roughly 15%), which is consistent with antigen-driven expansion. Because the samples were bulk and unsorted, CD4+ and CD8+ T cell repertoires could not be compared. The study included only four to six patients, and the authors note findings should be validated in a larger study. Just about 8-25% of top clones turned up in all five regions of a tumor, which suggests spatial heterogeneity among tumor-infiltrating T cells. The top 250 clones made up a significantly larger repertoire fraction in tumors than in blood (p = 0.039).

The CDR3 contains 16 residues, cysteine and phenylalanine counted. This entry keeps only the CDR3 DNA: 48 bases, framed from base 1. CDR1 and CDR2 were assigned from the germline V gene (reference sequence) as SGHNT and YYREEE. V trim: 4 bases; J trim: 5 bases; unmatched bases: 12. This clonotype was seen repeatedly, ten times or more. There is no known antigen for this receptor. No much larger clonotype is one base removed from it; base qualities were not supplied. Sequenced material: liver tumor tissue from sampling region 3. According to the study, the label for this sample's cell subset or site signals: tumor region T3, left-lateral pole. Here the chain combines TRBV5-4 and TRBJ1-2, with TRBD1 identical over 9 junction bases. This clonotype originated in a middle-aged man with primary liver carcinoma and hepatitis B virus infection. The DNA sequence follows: TGTGCCAGCAGCGGCGCCCACTCCGGGACAGGGTATGGCTACACCTTC. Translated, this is CASSGAHSGTGYGYTF.